A selection of T cell receptor beta chains follows, all from one sample in a study of OX40 agonist ivuxolimab in advanced cancers. Only in-frame clones appear in the TCRdb table, and some are missing; sequencing was by immunoSEQ multiplex PCR. The sample lists some 39,000 clones, 75% to 90% seen once, with 4.5% to 6% in the top ten. The sample in question was CD4+ or CD8+ T cells sorted from blood, obtained in a trial of the OX40 agonist ivuxolimab. The receptors stem from an adult with an advanced solid tumor such as melanoma, head and neck, liver or kidney cancer. Both conserved end residues are part of each CDR3. A D gene is named only where the DNA matches it firmly. Clone size, where shown, is once, few, many, or a class for clones that have expanded.

v_gene,j_gene,abundance,d_gene,len,CDR3aa,CDR3nt
TRBV4-1,TRBJ2-3,once,TRBD1,18,CASSQALPRGLNTDTQYF,TGCGCCAGCAGCCAAGCCCTTCCGAGGGGGCTAAACACAGATACGCAGTATTTT
TRBV5-1,TRBJ2-3,NA,TRBD2,20,CASSLVRLAGRSSSTDTQYF,TGCGCCAGCAGCTTGGTTCGACTAGCGGGTCGTTCTTCTAGCACAGATACGCAGTATTTT
TRBV5-1,TRBJ2-3,NA,NA,14,CASSTDRGGDTQYF,TGCGCCAGCAGCACGGATCGTGGGGGAGATACGCAGTATTTT
TRBV14,TRBJ1-1,NA,NA,13,CASSRARNTEAFF,TGTGCCAGCAGCCGAGCAAGGAACACTGAAGCTTTCTTT
TRBV30,TRBJ2-4,NA,TRBD2,15,CAHQAGGPTKNIQYF,TGTGCCCACCAGGCGGGAGGGCCGACCAAAAACATTCAGTACTTC
TRBV27,TRBJ2-5,NA,TRBD2,14,CASRPSGRPETQYF,TGTGCCAGCAGGCCTAGCGGGAGGCCCGAGACCCAGTACTTC
TRBV29-1,TRBJ2-7,NA,TRBD1,13,CSVTRGRVHEQYF,TGCAGCGTTACCAGGGGGCGCGTCCACGAGCAGTACTTC
TRBV14,TRBJ1-1,NA,TRBD1,13,CASSQARTGRTFF,TGTGCCAGCAGCCAAGCCAGGACAGGGAGGACTTTCTTT
TRBV6-5,TRBJ2-3,NA,NA,12,CASSFEGTRQYF,TGTGCCAGCAGTTTCGAAGGCACAAGGCAGTATTTT
TRBV19,TRBJ1-2,NA,TRBD1,15,CASKYWGQGNYGYTF,TGTGCCAGTAAATACTGGGGACAGGGGAACTATGGCTACACCTTC
TRBV7-9,TRBJ1-2,NA,TRBD1,15,CASSARQGGIYGYTF,TGTGCCAGCAGCGCAAGGCAGGGGGGAATTTATGGCTACACCTTC
TRBV30,TRBJ2-7,NA,TRBD2,13,CAWSEAGRYEQYF,TGTGCCTGGAGTGAAGCGGGACGCTACGAGCAGTACTTC
TRBV6-1,TRBJ2-7,NA,NA,12,CASSHSGHEQYF,TGTGCCAGCAGTCATTCCGGCCACGAGCAGTACTTC
TRBV5-1,TRBJ2-2,NA,TRBD2,16,CASSRLAGGPDGELFF,TGCGCCAGCAGCCGACTAGCGGGAGGGCCAGACGGGGAGCTGTTTTTT
TRBV7-9,TRBJ2-1,NA,NA,16,CASSSGRSGSYNEQFF,TGTGCCAGCAGCTCGGGGAGGAGCGGATCCTACAATGAGCAGTTCTTC
TRBV10-3,TRBJ2-5,once,NA,12,CAISEHPETQYF,TGTGCCATCAGTGAGCATCCAGAGACCCAGTACTTC
TRBV6-1,TRBJ2-7,NA,TRBD2,15,CASSAIAGATYEQYF,TGTGCCAGCAGTGCCATAGCGGGAGCAACCTACGAGCAGTACTTC
TRBV19,TRBJ2-6,NA,NA,15,CASMLWNSGANVLTF,TGTGCCAGTATGTTGTGGAACTCTGGGGCCAACGTCCTGACTTTC
TRBV20-1,TRBJ1-6,NA,NA,11,CSARVDSPLHF,TGCAGTGCTAGAGTAGATTCACCCCTCCACTTT
TRBV7-9,TRBJ2-3,NA,NA,14,CASSTGIATDTQYF,TGTGCCAGCAGCACTGGGATCGCCACAGATACGCAGTATTTT
TRBV2,TRBJ1-5,NA,TRBD1,17,CASTGGTGGYSNQPQHF,TGTGCCAGCACGGGGGGGACAGGGGGCTATAGCAATCAGCCCCAGCATTTT
TRBV5-4,TRBJ2-3,NA,NA,14,CASSLVSGTDTQYF,TGTGCCAGCAGCCTGGTCTCGGGCACAGATACGCAGTATTTT
TRBV5-4,TRBJ2-7,NA,TRBD1,15,CASSSARQGAYEQYF,TGTGCCAGCAGCTCCGCCAGACAGGGGGCGTACGAGCAGTACTTC
TRBV19,TRBJ2-3,NA,NA,13,CASSWGTTDTQYF,TGTGCCAGTAGTTGGGGGACAACAGATACGCAGTATTTT
TRBV9,TRBJ2-7,NA,NA,14,CASSVAGASYEQYF,TGTGCCAGCAGCGTAGCCGGTGCCTCCTACGAGCAGTACTTC
TRBV7-2,TRBJ1-4,NA,TRBD1,15,CASSRGLDRDEKLFF,TGTGCCAGCAGCCGAGGCTTGGACAGGGATGAAAAACTGTTTTTT
TRBV2,TRBJ1-1,few,NA,13,CASSEGGQRKAFF,TGTGCCAGCAGTGAAGGCGGACAGAGGAAGGCTTTCTTT
TRBV28,TRBJ1-5,NA,NA,14,CASSPSLGNQPQHF,TGTGCCAGCAGCCCCTCGCTTGGCAATCAGCCCCAGCATTTT
TRBV11-2,TRBJ1-2,NA,NA,12,CASSLSTAGYTF,TGTGCCAGCAGCCTTTCGACAGCGGGCTACACCTTC
TRBV9,TRBJ2-1,NA,TRBD2,14,CASSVATGGYEQFF,TGTGCCAGCAGCGTAGCTACCGGGGGGTATGAGCAGTTCTTC
TRBV7-2,TRBJ2-3,NA,TRBD2,18,CASSLVTSSSGKTDTQYF,TGTGCCAGCAGCTTGGTGACGTCCTCTAGCGGGAAGACAGATACGCAGTATTTT
TRBV7-7,TRBJ2-7,NA,TRBD1,13,CASSLGQGNEQYF,TGTGCTAGCAGCTTAGGACAGGGCAACGAGCAGTACTTC
TRBV18,TRBJ2-5,NA,NA,13,CASSPNQGETQYF,TGTGCCAGCTCACCAAACCAGGGAGAGACCCAGTACTTC
TRBV23-1,TRBJ1-1,NA,NA,13,CASSHTQETEAFF,TGCGCCAGCAGTCACACCCAGGAGACTGAAGCTTTCTTT
TRBV21-1,TRBJ2-2,NA,NA,19,CASSKVRQGLGAGTGELFF,TGTGCCAGCAGCAAAGTGAGACAGGGGCTCGGCGCAGGCACCGGGGAGCTGTTTTTT
TRBV7-2,TRBJ1-1,NA,NA,15,CASSFQGGGNTEAFF,TGTGCCAGCAGCTTCCAGGGAGGGGGAAACACTGAAGCTTTCTTT
TRBV28,TRBJ1-4,NA,NA,15,CASSTRQAPNEKLFF,TGTGCCAGCAGTACCCGACAGGCCCCTAATGAAAAACTGTTTTTT
TRBV19,TRBJ2-2,NA,NA,14,CATPGQGNTGELFF,TGTGCCACTCCTGGGCAGGGAAACACCGGGGAGCTGTTTTTT
TRBV23-1,TRBJ2-5,few,NA,16,CASSRPGTQAVETQYF,TGCGCCAGCAGTCGGCCCGGGACACAGGCTGTGGAGACCCAGTACTTC
TRBV27,TRBJ2-7,NA,NA,13,CASSSTGTYEQYF,TGTGCCAGCAGCTCGACGGGGACCTACGAGCAGTACTTC
TRBV9,TRBJ1-1,few,NA,14,CASSRDRWLTEAFF,TGTGCCAGCAGCCGAGATAGGTGGCTCACTGAAGCTTTCTTT